The source of this T cell receptor beta chain is a study of T cells in localized non-small cell lung cancer. Study observations and caveats: There was higher T cell clonality in uninvolved adjacent lung than in tumor, and it was highest there. A denser population of T cells in blood accompanied longer overall survival.

Note on this clone: The antigen is not known.

The table came from immunoSEQ multiplex PCR; TCRdb's copy has only in-frame clones and leaves some out. The sample lists around 2,700 clones; 25% to 35% were seen once. This sequence originates from a female donor over 55 with stage II squamous cell lung carcinoma. Source: lung tumor tissue, taken before any cancer treatment.

The CDR3 DNA sequence: TGTGCTGTACAGGGAGTCATCTATTGGGGGCCCCTCCACTTT. Its translation: CAVQGVIYWGPLHF. J is TRBJ1-6 and V is TRBV28; perhaps TRBD1 as D (6 bases). The CDR3 spans 14 residues. Per the germline V gene, CDR1 is MDHEN and CDR2 is SYDVKM.